The clone carrying this T cell receptor beta chain was detected many times. These data are taken from a study of Graves' ophthalmopathy and Graves' hyperthyroidism. This CDR3 region has 14 residues. V shed 4 bases and J 6 bases; nucleotides not matched to a gene: 5. Germline V gene data show CDR1 as SGHDN and CDR2 as FVKESK. The study amplified TCR beta CDR3 regions using RNA transcripts. Second-round multiplex PCR came after a first-round RT-PCR that employed HTBI primers. TCRdb re-analysed the multiplex PCR reads in MiXCR, keeping a single row per CDR3 protein. This table has 600,000 to 650,000 distinct CDR3 sequences, 22% appearing once.

The chain employs TRBV14 and TRBJ2-5, with TRBD1 matching 10 bases. This TCR derives from a woman between 18 and 29 years old with stable Graves' hyperthyroidism. Some clones in this sample may be carry-over from other donors' samples. The sample was peripheral blood. CDR3 in amino acids: CASSLGTGEKTQYF. The CDR3 coding sequence is TGTGCCAGCAGCCTTGGGACAGGGGAAAAGACCCAGTACTTC. Full variable domain (remainder filled in from reference TRBV14 and TRBJ2-5): EAGVTQFPSHSVIEKGQTVTLRCDPISGHDNLYWYRRVMGKEIKFLLHFVKESKQDESGMPNNRFLAERTGGTYSTLKVQPAELEDSGVYFCASSLGTGEKTQYFGPGTRLLVL.